The clone carrying this TCR beta chain was seen many times. The entry originates in a study of CD8+CD57+ T cells in acquired aplastic anemia. V was clipped by 4 bases and J by 3 bases; unmatched bases: 3. CDR1 ENHRY and CDR2 SYGVKD come from the germline V gene. The CDR3 contains 15 residues. Whoever was chosen for sequencing had shown CD8+CD57+ cell expansion by flow cytometry. Profiles of TCR beta VDJ and CDR3 were generated from a genomic DNA template. MiXCR was run by TCRdb on the reads, yielding one entry per CDR3 protein. The sample records about half a million distinct CDR3 sequences, about a third being singletons.

V gene TRBV10-3 combines with J gene TRBJ2-2; 9 bases are shared with TRBD1. The specimen was sorted CD4+, CD8+, or CD8+CD57+ T cells (not recorded which) from PBMCs. This receptor was identified in a human donor with aplastic anemia. CDR3 in DNA: TGTGCCATCAGTGGGGGACAGGGAGACACCGGGGAGCTGTTTTTT. Translated, it gives CAISGGQGDTGELFF.